The TCR beta chain under discussion was sequenced for a study of blood T cell repertoires in COVID-19. Overall study: Some COVID-19 samples were acute and others convalescent; all came from the United States, Italy and Spain. The analysed material was cDNA or gDNA that came from T cells, B-cell-depleted T cells, or PBMCs.

CDR3 size: 14 residues. V trimming: 3 bases; J trimming: 1 base; junction bases outside the gene matches: 2. Germline CDR1 reads PRHDT; CDR2 reads FYEKMQ (reference sequence). Source study methods: Cell counts per sample came from amplifying reference gene primers. Method: immunoSEQ multiplex PCR; TCRdb's copy keeps in-frame clones and lacks some. That table supplies the V and J calls and clone size; D and trimming were determined from the DNA. Among about 150,000 clones listed, roughly nine tenths were seen once. This receptor was taken from a human donor in a cohort sampled during active COVID-19. The sample comprised peripheral blood. The V call is TRBV13, the J call TRBJ2-7; 8 positions match TRBD1. CDR3 residues: CASSLRTGSYEQYF. The CDR3 region has the DNA TGTGCCAGCAGCTTGCGGACAGGGTCCTACGAGCAGTACTTC.